Included here is one TCR beta chain sequence, with context. These data belong to a study of blood T cell repertoires in COVID-19. Study details: The United States, Italy and Spain supplied acute and convalescent COVID-19 samples. From T cells, B-cell-depleted T cells, or PBMCs came the material, which was cDNA or gDNA.

Germline loops: CDR1 SGHNT, CDR2 YENEEA. CDR3 length: 16 residues. V trimming: 3 bases; J trimming: 4 bases; junction bases outside the gene matches: 8. Measured with immunoSEQ multiplex PCR; TCRdb has only the in-frame clones, and not every one. The sample yields about 350,000 clones, 85% to 90% seen once. This rearrangement joins TRBV11-3 to TRBJ2-7; the match to TRBD1 covers 11 bases. The receptor's source is a woman aged 45 to 65 with COVID-19, enrolled during active disease. Sequencing was performed on peripheral blood. The DNA for the CDR3 is TGTGCCAGCAGCTTCAATGGACAGGGGGCGCGGTACGAGCAGTACTTC. Translating gives CASSFNGQGARYEQYF.